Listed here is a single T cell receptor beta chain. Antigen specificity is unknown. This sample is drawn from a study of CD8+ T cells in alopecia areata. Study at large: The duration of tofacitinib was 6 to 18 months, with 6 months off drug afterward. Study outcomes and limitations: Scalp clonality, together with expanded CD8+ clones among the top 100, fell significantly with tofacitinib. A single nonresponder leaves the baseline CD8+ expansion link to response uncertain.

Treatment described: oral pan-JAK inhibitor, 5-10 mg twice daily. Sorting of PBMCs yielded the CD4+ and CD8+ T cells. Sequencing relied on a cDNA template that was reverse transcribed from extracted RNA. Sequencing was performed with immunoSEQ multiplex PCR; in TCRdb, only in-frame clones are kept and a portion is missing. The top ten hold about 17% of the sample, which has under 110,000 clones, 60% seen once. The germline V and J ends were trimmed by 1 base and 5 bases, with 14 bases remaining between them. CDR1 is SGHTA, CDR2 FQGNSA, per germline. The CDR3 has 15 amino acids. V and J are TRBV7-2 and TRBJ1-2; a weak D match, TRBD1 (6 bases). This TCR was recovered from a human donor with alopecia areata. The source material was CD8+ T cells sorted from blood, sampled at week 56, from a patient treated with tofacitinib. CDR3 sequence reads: CASSLVPPTGYGYTF. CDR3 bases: TGTGCCAGCAGCTTAGTCCCACCAACAGGGTATGGCTACACCTTC.